The entry that follows covers one T cell receptor (beta chain) sequence. Its target is unknown. Germline-derived CDR1 and CDR2 are SGDLS and YYNGEE. This CDR3 is built from 15 residues. Losses at the gene ends were 0 bases for V and 6 bases for J; bases not matched to a gene: 6. PCR was performed using 60 Vbeta and 13 Jbeta primers. Clones were read by immunoSEQ multiplex PCR, and TCRdb kept only the in-frame ones, dropping some. The sample lists 90,000 or so clones, under 80% occurring once. This sample is drawn from a study of cytomegalovirus exposure and HLA in healthy donors. Study-level findings and limits: Specificity for CMV antigens was confirmed in vitro for a few of the CMV-associated chains.

The receptor's source is a boy aged 5 to 17 in good health and CMV-seronegative. V is TRBV9 and J is TRBJ1-2; 9 nucleotides agree with TRBD1. Specimen: PBMCs. For the CDR3, the DNA is TGTGCCAGCAGCGTAGTTAGTACAGGGGGCGATGGCTACACCTTC. Translation: CASSVVSTGGDGYTF.